This TCR beta chain was retrieved from a study of shared clonotypes between healthy human individuals. Looking at the study overall: Three plates were used per donor for CD4 naive, three for CD4 memory, two for CD8 naive and one for CD8 memory.

Naive CD8 populations comprised CD45RO-negative cells positively selected for CCR7, excluding terminally differentiated effector memory CD45RA+ cells. The authors ran the assay at deep level. Sequencing used immunoSEQ multiplex PCR; TCRdb keeps in-frame clones, though not all of them. The sample carries around 2,000,000 clones, 85% to 95% recorded once. The study, taken as a whole, reports: Donors were few, which limited the genetic and exposure-history diversity represented.

With regard to this clone: No antigen is known for it.

This CDR3 region has 17 residues. Germline-derived CDR1 and CDR2 are MNHEY and SMNVEV (reference sequence). Trimming left V 6 bases short and J 4 bases short, with 22 bases between. Sequenced input: naive CD8+ T cells from PBMCs. The origin of this receptor is a man between 18 and 29 years old in good health. Some clones in this sample may be carry-over from other donors' samples. V is TRBV27 and J is TRBJ2-1; weak D call: TRBD1 (6 bases). The CDR3, as DNA: TGTGCCAGCAGCGATATGTCAATTCTCGGACAGTACAATGAGCAGTTCTTC. This codes for CASSDMSILGQYNEQFF.